The subject of this entry is one T cell receptor (beta chain). Trimming stripped 1 base from V and 2 bases from J, with 15 bases between. The CDR3 runs 16 residues. CDR1 and CDR2 from the germline V gene are SGHDT and YYEEEE. These data are taken from a study of blood T cell repertoires in COVID-19. Looking at the study overall: Some COVID-19 samples were acute and others convalescent; all came from the United States, Italy and Spain. Sample material is recorded as cDNA or gDNA derived from T cells, B-cell-depleted T cells, or PBMCs.

Original processing methods: It was from reference gene primer amplification that nucleated cell counts were estimated. The protocol was immunoSEQ multiplex PCR, while the TCRdb copy is restricted to in-frame clones and leaves out a portion. That table supplies the V and J calls and clone size; D and trimming were determined from the DNA. The sample lists about 260,000 clones; roughly 79% were seen once. This TCR was recovered from a woman older than 75 with acute or convalescent COVID-19. The specimen was peripheral blood. This chain uses TRBV5-6 with TRBJ1-2; possible D gene TRBD1, 6 bases. The DNA of the CDR3 is TGTGCCAGCAGCTTGTTGTCCGGGACAATCAACTATGGCTACACCTTC. This encodes CASSLLSGTINYGYTF.